The rows below give T cell receptor beta chains drawn from one sample of a study of T cells in Graves' hyperthyroidism and ophthalmopathy. Via MiXCR, TCRdb re-called the multiplex PCR reads, giving one row per CDR3 protein. The sample records around 400,000 distinct CDR3 sequences, roughly 15% being singletons. Sample: blood. These receptors originate from an older woman with Graves' ophthalmopathy. Each CDR3 is given with its conserved first and last residue. The D gene is left open where the match is weak. Rows may omit the clone size; those that give it use once, few, many or a size class.

size: many; J: TRBJ2-5; D: .; V: TRBV2; CDR3: CASSVDRQETQYF; DNA: TGTGCCAGCAGTGTCGACAGGCAAGAGACCCAGTACTTC
size: many; J: TRBJ2-1; D: TRBD2; V: TRBV5-1; CDR3: CASSLGSGSYNEQFF; DNA: TGTGCCAGCAGTTTGGGTAGCGGGTCCTACAATGAGCAGTTCTTC
size: few; J: TRBJ2-2; D: TRBD1; V: TRBV27; CDR3: CASSLTRQGASGELFF; DNA: TGTGCCAGCAGTTTAACCCGACAGGGGGCAAGCGGGGAGCTGTTTTTT
size: many; J: TRBJ2-2; D: TRBD1; V: TRBV5-6; CDR3: CASSAGTGFSGELFF; DNA: TGTGCCAGCAGCGCCGGGACAGGGTTCTCCGGGGAGCTGTTTTTT
size: few; J: TRBJ1-5; D: TRBD1; V: TRBV7-2; CDR3: CASTQGANQPQHF; DNA: TGTGCCAGCACCCAGGGGGCCAATCAGCCCCAGCATTTT
size: many; J: TRBJ2-7; D: .; V: TRBV28; CDR3: CASSSFNTPSSTGRNYEQYF; DNA: TGTGCCAGCAGTTCCTTCAACACCCCATCATCGACAGGACGGAACTACGAGCAGTACTTC
size: .; J: TRBJ2-4; D: TRBD1; V: TRBV3-1; CDR3: CASSHPGQINIQYF; DNA: TGTGCCAGCAGCCACCCGGGACAGATAAACATTCAGTACTTC
size: .; J: TRBJ2-3; D: TRBD2; V: TRBV18; CDR3: CASSPPGLAGVPDTQYF; DNA: TGTGCCAGCTCACCACCGGGATTAGCGGGAGTCCCAGATACGCAGTATTTT
size: .; J: TRBJ2-1; D: TRBD2; V: TRBV9; CDR3: CASSVEAASGYNEQFF; DNA: TGTGCCAGCAGCGTAGAGGCGGCTAGCGGCTACAATGAGCAGTTCTTC
size: few; J: TRBJ1-4; D: .; V: TRBV4-1; CDR3: CASSPLINEKLFF; DNA: TGCGCCAGCAGCCCGTTGATTAATGAAAAACTGTTTTTT
size: many; J: TRBJ2-3; D: .; V: TRBV11-2; CDR3: CASSLVSRLMSDTQYF; DNA: TGTGCCAGCAGCTTAGTCTCGCGACTCATGTCGGATACGCAGTATTTT
size: .; J: TRBJ2-7; D: .; V: TRBV6-2/TRBV6-3; CDR3: CASSESVLPAYYEQYF; DNA: TGTGCCAGCAGTGAGTCGGTGCTCCCAGCCTACTACGAGCAGTACTTC
size: .; J: TRBJ2-7; D: TRBD2; V: TRBV4-2; CDR3: CASSQARTRAYEQYF; DNA: TGTGCCAGCAGCCAAGCTCGGACTAGGGCCTACGAGCAGTACTTC
size: few; J: TRBJ1-1; D: .; V: TRBV6-5; CDR3: CASSYGGSAHDEAFF; DNA: TGTGCCAGCAGTTACGGCGGAAGCGCCCACGATGAAGCTTTCTTT
size: many; J: TRBJ1-2; D: .; V: TRBV7-2; CDR3: CASSYGGYGYTF; DNA: TGTGCCAGCAGCTACGGTGGCTATGGCTACACCTTC
size: many; J: TRBJ2-3; D: .; V: TRBV5-1; CDR3: CASSFSPEDTQYF; DNA: TGCGCCAGCAGCTTTTCCCCGGAGGATACGCAGTATTTT
size: .; J: TRBJ2-5; D: TRBD1; V: TRBV6-1; CDR3: CASLPDRGYQETQYF; DNA: TGTGCCAGCTTACCCGACAGGGGTTACCAAGAGACCCAGTACTTC
size: .; J: TRBJ2-1; D: TRBD2; V: TRBV19; CDR3: CASNSGTNINEQFF; DNA: TGTGCCAGTAACTCGGGGACTAACATCAATGAGCAGTTCTTC
size: .; J: TRBJ2-2; D: TRBD2; V: TRBV27; CDR3: CASSLARLAVRPGELFF; DNA: TGTGCCAGCAGTTTAGCTCGACTAGCGGTTAGACCTGGGGAGCTGTTTTTT
size: many; J: TRBJ2-5; D: .; V: TRBV28; CDR3: CASSYGGPETQYF; DNA: TGTGCCAGCTCCTACGGAGGGCCGGAGACCCAGTACTTC
size: .; J: TRBJ2-1; D: .; V: TRBV6-2/TRBV6-3; CDR3: CASRDFSYNEQFF; DNA: TGTGCCAGCAGGGACTTCTCCTACAATGAGCAGTTCTTC
size: many; J: TRBJ2-7; D: .; V: TRBV6-5; CDR3: CASSYWDSEGEQYF; DNA: TGTGCCAGCAGTTACTGGGACTCGGAGGGCGAGCAGTACTTC
size: many; J: TRBJ2-1; D: TRBD1; V: TRBV30; CDR3: CAWGGQGSYNEQFF; DNA: TGTGCCTGGGGCGGACAGGGTTCCTACAATGAGCAGTTCTTC
size: .; J: TRBJ1-5; D: .; V: TRBV2; CDR3: CASRQRGGDNQPQHF; DNA: TGTGCCAGCAGGCAGCGGGGGGGGGACAATCAGCCCCAGCATTTT
size: many; J: TRBJ1-5; D: .; V: TRBV28; CDR3: CASSLRGAQPQHF; DNA: TGTGCCAGCAGTTTACGGGGGGCTCAGCCCCAGCATTTT
size: many; J: TRBJ1-1; D: .; V: TRBV28; CDR3: CATIWGGNTEAFF; DNA: TGTGCCACAATATGGGGGGGGAACACTGAAGCTTTCTTT
size: few; J: TRBJ1-5; D: .; V: TRBV20-1; CDR3: CSASSGDGQPQHF; DNA: TGCAGTGCTAGTTCGGGGGATGGTCAGCCCCAGCATTTT
size: .; J: TRBJ1-2; D: .; V: TRBV30; CDR3: CAWSAGGNYGYTF; DNA: TGTGCCTGGAGTGCGGGGGGGAACTATGGCTACACCTTC
size: many; J: TRBJ2-5; D: TRBD2; V: TRBV11-2; CDR3: CASSLGFSGNQYF; DNA: TGTGCCAGCAGCTTAGGATTTAGCGGGAACCAATACTTC
size: many; J: TRBJ2-7; D: .; V: TRBV10-3; CDR3: CAISADGGLGEQYF; DNA: TGTGCCATCAGTGCGGACGGGGGTTTGGGCGAGCAGTACTTC
size: many; J: TRBJ2-7; D: .; V: TRBV6-1; CDR3: CASSRRGEQYF; DNA: TGTGCCAGCAGCAGACGGGGCGAGCAGTACTTC
size: .; J: TRBJ2-7; D: TRBD2; V: TRBV9; CDR3: CASSGGASGSYEQYF; DNA: TGTGCCAGCAGCGGAGGGGCTAGCGGCTCCTACGAGCAGTACTTC
size: many; J: TRBJ2-1; D: TRBD2; V: TRBV11-3; CDR3: CASSLGGRAFYNEQFF; DNA: TGTGCCAGCAGCTTAGGCGGGAGGGCCTTCTACAATGAGCAGTTCTTC
size: many; J: TRBJ2-5; D: .; V: TRBV5-1; CDR3: CASSLAGQGETQYF; DNA: TGTGCCAGCAGCTTAGCGGGACAGGGAGAGACCCAGTACTTC
size: few; J: TRBJ2-5; D: .; V: TRBV20-1; CDR3: CSAPTSGEETQYF; DNA: TGCAGTGCTCCAACTTCAGGGGAAGAGACCCAGTACTTC
size: many; J: TRBJ2-1; D: .; V: TRBV27; CDR3: CASSLASYNEQFF; DNA: TGTGCCAGCAGCTTGGCCAGCTACAATGAGCAGTTCTTC
size: few; J: TRBJ1-1; D: .; V: TRBV19; CDR3: CASREDKGVNTEAFF; DNA: TGTGCCAGTAGAGAAGATAAAGGCGTCAACACTGAAGCTTTCTTT
size: few; J: TRBJ2-5; D: TRBD2; V: TRBV3-1; CDR3: CASSQVVAGGETQYF; DNA: TGTGCCAGCAGCCAAGTGGTAGCGGGGGGAGAGACCCAGTACTTC